This T cell receptor beta chain originates from a study of blood T cells in healthy people across ages. As for the study in general: Every two T cells gave about one barcoded beta molecule via template switching.

About this clonotype itself: Its specificity is unknown.

Study-level results: Per million T cells, the diversity of TCR beta decreased roughly linearly as age advanced.

It was with a sample-barcoded 5' primer and a J-beta primer mix that a second PCR of about 6 to 11 cycles was run. TCRdb re-called the 5' RACE reads with MiXCR, one entry per CDR3 protein. The data contain 650,000 or so distinct CDR3 sequences, approximately 52% of them seen just once; the ten biggest clones take up less than 15%. Germline loops: CDR1 SQVTM, CDR2 ANQGSEA. This CDR3 region has 10 residues. V was pared by 6 bases and J by 5 bases, with 1 base of the junction left unmatched. The draw of peripheral blood yielded around 10 milliliters from each donor. The total RNA that was extracted per sample amounted to at least 6 micrograms.

J is TRBJ2-7 and V is TRBV29-1; TRBD1 agrees at 7 bases. This sequence originates from a woman of 80 years or more in good health. Sequenced sample: blood. CDR3 bases: TGCAGCGTCGGGACAGACGAGCAGTACTTC. Its translation is CSVGTDEQYF.